This is a list of T cell receptor beta chains from one sample in a study of regulatory T cells in long-lasting Graves disease. MiXCR was run by TCRdb on the multiplex PCR reads, yielding one entry per CDR3 protein. The table shows 500,000 to 700,000 distinct CDR3 sequences, with 25% to 35% occurring only once. Sequencing was performed on peripheral blood mononuclear cells (PBMCs), taken when the disease was refractory, from a patient treated with antithyroid drugs. All receptors derive from a female donor with Graves disease. Both conserved end residues are part of each CDR3. A D gene is named only where the DNA matches it firmly. Some rows have no size entry. The others give once, few or many, or a class for an expanded clone.

V gene	J gene	D gene	clone size	CDR3 DNA	CDR3 protein
TRBV15	TRBJ1-1	NA	many	TGTGCCACCAGCAGTACCAGGGTAAGGGGGGCTGAAGCTTTCTTT	CATSSTRVRGAEAFF
TRBV10-3	TRBJ1-2	NA	few	TGTGCCATCAGTGAGTCACAGCAAGCTAACTATGGCTACACCTTC	CAISESQQANYGYTF
TRBV7-9	TRBJ2-1	NA	many	TGTGCCAGCAGCTCCCCAGGGAGCGAGCAGTTCTTC	CASSSPGSEQFF
TRBV6-4	TRBJ1-1	NA	few	TGTGCCAGCACCCCGGGACCCGGGAACACTGAAGCTTTCTTT	CASTPGPGNTEAFF
TRBV12-3/TRBV12-4	TRBJ1-5	TRBD1	many	TGTGCCAGCAGTTTAGGAGGGGGCTTACAGCCCCAGCATTTT	CASSLGGGLQPQHF
TRBV20-1	TRBJ1-1	NA	NA	TGCAGTGCTAGAGTAAGGCGGGGGGGCGCGAACACTGAAGCTTTCTTT	CSARVRRGGANTEAFF
TRBV20-1	TRBJ2-5	NA	NA	TGCAGTGGAAGGGGAGGTCCAGAGACCCAGTACTTC	CSGRGGPETQYF
TRBV11-3	TRBJ2-2	NA	few	TGTGCCAGCAGCTTCGGTTTAACCGGGGAGCTGTTTTTT	CASSFGLTGELFF
TRBV3-1	TRBJ1-5	TRBD1	few	TGTGCCAGCAGCCTTAACGAGAAAAGACAGGGGCGCGGGAGCAATCAGCCCCAGCATTTT	CASSLNEKRQGRGSNQPQHF
TRBV5-6	TRBJ2-5	TRBD2	few	TGTGCCAGCAGCGATAGACTAGCGGGAATAGCAGAGACCCAGTACTTC	CASSDRLAGIAETQYF
TRBV20-1	TRBJ2-7	TRBD2	NA	TGCAGTGCTAGAGATCGGGCTAGCGGGAGCTCCCCCCGGAACGAGCAGTACTTC	CSARDRASGSSPRNEQYF
TRBV20-1	TRBJ2-7	TRBD2	few	TGCAGTGCTAGAGATCGAACTAGCGGGAGGTACCCCTACGAGCAGTACTTC	CSARDRTSGRYPYEQYF
TRBV5-5	TRBJ1-1	NA	few	TGTGCCAGCAGCTTGGTAGAGCAGAACTTGAACACTGAAGCTTTCTTT	CASSLVEQNLNTEAFF
TRBV7-6	TRBJ2-7	TRBD2	few	TGTGCCAGCAGCTTAACTAGCGGGGGATACGAGCAGTACTTC	CASSLTSGGYEQYF
TRBV28	TRBJ1-1	NA	many	TGTGCCAGCAGGCCCCCGGTGACACCAACTCGGACTGAAGCTTTCTTT	CASRPPVTPTRTEAFF
TRBV3-1	TRBJ1-1	NA	few	TGTGCCAGCAGCCAAGATACGAGAGAAGCTTTCTTT	CASSQDTREAFF
TRBV9	TRBJ2-7	NA	NA	TGTGCCAGCAGCGTAGGCCCTAGCGAGGCCTACGAGCAGTACTTC	CASSVGPSEAYEQYF